Here is one T cell receptor beta chain with its context. Ten or more counts support this clonotype. No antigen is known for it. Per-nucleotide qualities are absent, and no much larger clonotype sits a single base away. These data are taken from a study of regulatory T cells in long-lasting Graves disease (dated by TCRdb to the early 2020s). In the study overall: In the newly diagnosed Graves' disease group, patients had been taking antithyroid drugs for less than 3 months. Persistent Graves' disease patients were compared with newly diagnosed Graves' disease patients by peripheral blood TCR sequencing and RNA sequencing. The study was registered as a clinical trial and conducted in China. A total of approximately 35 samples were covered by TCR sequencing, comprising approximately 13 persistent and around 20 newly diagnosed Graves' disease patients.

Sequences DFQATT (CDR1) and SNEGSKA (CDR2) are obtained from the germline V gene (reference sequence). V lost 2 bases and J lost 1 base, and the count of bases not matched to a germline gene is 6. Reading from cysteine to phenylalanine, the CDR3 counts 15 amino acids. CDR3 DNA is the only sequence kept; it has 45 bases, read in frame from the first base. The protocol used for the library was multiplex PCR. The sequencer was an Illumina HiSeq 4000. TCR beta libraries were built with iRepertoire HTBI primers and Arm-PCR amplification of CDR3 regions. Before sequencing, the PCR products went through gel purification. The study's own analysis went as follows. Across samples, 60 to 70 TRBV and 13 to 15 TRBJ segments were identified and used for gene usage analysis of CDR3 amino acid clonotypes. COPE and FqMerger were used to merge filtered high-quality paired reads into contigs. BLAST was used to align contigs to IMGT TRBV, TRBD and TRBJ reference genes, and CDR3 was defined according to IMGT. Clonotypes above 0.1% frequency were classified as highly expanded clones. Shannon entropy was used to measure repertoire diversity, and the Gini coefficient was used to measure V-J evenness. A clonotype found in more than one individual was treated as public. Using fastp trimming at Q25 and MiXCR clonotype assembly, TCRdb reanalyzed the public sequencing data and kept in-frame beta chains. Identical CDR3 proteins give one entry, which carries the most common genes and DNA. In this record, the V and J calls reflect TCRdb's handling and not the investigators' own analysis. Across this sample there are about 380,000 distinct CDR3 sequences, with roughly a sixth seen only once. 20% to 25% of the sample goes to the ten largest clones.

Overall study results and their limits: The authors noted that the small sample size was a limitation that may lower accuracy. Preferential use of TRBV28, TRBJ1-2 and TRBJ2-5 was observed in persistent disease, whereas TRBV20-1 and TRBJ2-1 were favored in newly diagnosed disease. Peripheral blood alone was examined, since thyroid tissue, which constituted the primary lesion, could not be accessed. A larger number of public clonotypes was shared among persistent patients (fewer than 3,000) than among newly diagnosed patients (approximately 1,000). Persistent Graves' disease patients showed lower TCR Shannon entropy and fewer highly expanded clones than newly diagnosed patients, suggesting clonal expansion. Only the TCR beta chain was sequenced and analyzed.

Interpreted using the paper, the time point label stands for: newly diagnosed GD, antithyroid drugs for less than 3 months. For both TCR sequencing and RNA sequencing, RNA was extracted from PBMCs in TRIzol. The diagnosis of Graves' disease was made according to American Thyroid Association guidelines. Patients for the study were recruited at an endocrinology department in Xi'an, China. Each patient gave 7.5 to 10 milliliters of peripheral blood, collected in an EDTA anticoagulant tube. Ficoll Paque Plus density gradient separation was used to isolate PBMCs, and no further T cell sorting was done. An Agilent 2100 Bioanalyzer and agarose gel were used to assess RNA quality, and a NanoDrop 2000 was used to measure RNA concentration.

The sample consisted of peripheral blood mononuclear cells (PBMCs), taken at new diagnosis, from a patient treated with antithyroid drugs. The clonotype originates from a female donor with Graves disease. The sequence is built from TRBV20-1 and TRBJ2-3, and 7 bases in between align with TRBD2. CDR3 loop: CSARPGGTGTDTQYF. The DNA sequence is TGCAGTGCTAGACCCGGGGGGACTGGCACAGATACGCAGTATTTT.